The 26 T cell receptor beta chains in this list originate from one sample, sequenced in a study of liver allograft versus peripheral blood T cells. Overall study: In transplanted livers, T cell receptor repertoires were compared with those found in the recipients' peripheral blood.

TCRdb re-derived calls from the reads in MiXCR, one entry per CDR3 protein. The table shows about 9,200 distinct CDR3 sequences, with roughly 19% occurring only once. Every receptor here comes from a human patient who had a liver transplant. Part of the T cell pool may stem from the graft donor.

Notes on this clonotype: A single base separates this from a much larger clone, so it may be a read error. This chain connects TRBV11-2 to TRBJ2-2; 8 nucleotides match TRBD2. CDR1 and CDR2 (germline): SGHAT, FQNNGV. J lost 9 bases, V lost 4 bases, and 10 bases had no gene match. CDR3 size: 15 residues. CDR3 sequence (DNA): TGTGCCAGCAGCTCTAAACCGGGGGGGACCAGGGAGCTGTTTTTT. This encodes CASSSKPGGTRELFF.

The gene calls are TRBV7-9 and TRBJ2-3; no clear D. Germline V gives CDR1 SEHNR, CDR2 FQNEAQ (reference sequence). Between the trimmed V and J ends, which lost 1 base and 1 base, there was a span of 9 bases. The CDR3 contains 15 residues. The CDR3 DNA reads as TGTGCCAGCAGCTTAGGTGGGGTAGGCACAGATACGCAGTATTTT. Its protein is CASSLGGVGTDTQYF.

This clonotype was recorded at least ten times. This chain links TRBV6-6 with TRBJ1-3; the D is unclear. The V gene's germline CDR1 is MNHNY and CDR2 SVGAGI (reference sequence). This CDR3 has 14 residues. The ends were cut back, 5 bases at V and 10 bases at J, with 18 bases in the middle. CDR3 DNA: TGTGCCAGCAGTCTACCCCCCGGGGAGGGTACCATATATTTT. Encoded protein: CASSLPPGEGTIYF.

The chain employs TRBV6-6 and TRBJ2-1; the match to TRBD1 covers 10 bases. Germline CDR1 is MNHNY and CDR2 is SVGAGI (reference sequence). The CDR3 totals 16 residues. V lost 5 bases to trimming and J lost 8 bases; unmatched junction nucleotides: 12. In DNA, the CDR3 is TGTGCCAGCAGTACAACTAGACAGGGGGCGGGGGATGAGCAGTTCTTC. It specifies CASSTTRQGAGDEQFF.

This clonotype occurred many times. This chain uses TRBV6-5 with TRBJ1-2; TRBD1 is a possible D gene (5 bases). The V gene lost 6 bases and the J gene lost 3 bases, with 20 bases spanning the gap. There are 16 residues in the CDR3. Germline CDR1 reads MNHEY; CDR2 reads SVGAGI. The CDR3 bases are TGTGCCAGCAGACCGGGGGTGGGCGGATGGGACTATGGCTACACCTTC. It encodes CASRPGVGGWDYGYTF.

The CDR3 here is CSARDLRGTEAFF. For the CDR3, the DNA is TGCAGTGCTAGAGATCTCAGGGGGACTGAAGCTTTCTTT. The chain employs TRBV20-1 and TRBJ1-1, with 7 bases matching TRBD1. Trimming at V came to 0 bases and at J to 5 bases, leaving 3 bases not matched to a gene. The CDR3 has 13 residues. Germline CDR1 and CDR2: DFQATT and SNEGSKA (reference sequence).

CDR3 nucleotides: TGTGCCAGCAGGTCGACAGTCCAAGAGACCCAGTACTTC. Encoded protein: CASRSTVQETQYF. The J gene is TRBJ2-5, the V gene TRBV5-4, with D possibly matching TRBD1 (5 bases). Trimming removed 5 bases at V and 1 base at J, with 9 bases between. Germline CDR1 is SGHNT and CDR2 is YYREEE (reference sequence). The CDR3 is 13 residues long.

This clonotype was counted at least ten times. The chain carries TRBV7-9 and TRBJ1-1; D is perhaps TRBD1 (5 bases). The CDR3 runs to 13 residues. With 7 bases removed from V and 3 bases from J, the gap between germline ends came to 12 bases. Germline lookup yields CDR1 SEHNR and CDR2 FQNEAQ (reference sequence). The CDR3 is CASMRTSDTEAFF. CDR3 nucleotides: TGTGCCAGCATGAGGACATCGGACACTGAAGCTTTCTTT.

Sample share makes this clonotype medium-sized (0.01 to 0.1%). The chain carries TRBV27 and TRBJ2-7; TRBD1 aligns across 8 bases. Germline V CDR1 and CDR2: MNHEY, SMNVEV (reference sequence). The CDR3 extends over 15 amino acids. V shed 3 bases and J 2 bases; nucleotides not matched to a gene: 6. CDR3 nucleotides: TGTGCCAGCAGTTTGTCGACAGGGGATACCTACGAGCAGTACTTC. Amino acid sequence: CASSLSTGDTYEQYF.

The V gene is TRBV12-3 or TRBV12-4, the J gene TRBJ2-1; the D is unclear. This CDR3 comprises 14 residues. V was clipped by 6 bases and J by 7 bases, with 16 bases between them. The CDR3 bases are TGTGCCAGCAGACCTACCGGGCTCGGGAATGAGCAGTTCTTC. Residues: CASRPTGLGNEQFF.

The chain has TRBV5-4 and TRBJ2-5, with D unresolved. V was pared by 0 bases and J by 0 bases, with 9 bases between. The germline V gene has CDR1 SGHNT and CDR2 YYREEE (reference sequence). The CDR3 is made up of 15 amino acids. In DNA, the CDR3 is TGTGCCAGCAGCTTGGCCGGTCTGTACCAAGAGACCCAGTACTTC. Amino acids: CASSLAGLYQETQYF.

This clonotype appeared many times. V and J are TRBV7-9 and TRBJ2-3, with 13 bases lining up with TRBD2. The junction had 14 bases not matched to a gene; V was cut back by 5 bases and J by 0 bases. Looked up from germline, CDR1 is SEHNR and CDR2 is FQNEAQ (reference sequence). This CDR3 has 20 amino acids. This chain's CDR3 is CASSARGLAGPNTSTDTQYF. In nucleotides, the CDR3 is TGTGCCAGCAGCGCTCGGGGACTAGCGGGACCCAATACCAGCACAGATACGCAGTATTTT.

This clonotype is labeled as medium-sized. CDR3 loop: CASSQGQAGEKLFF. CDR3 DNA sequence: TGTGCCAGCTCACAAGGACAGGCTGGGGAAAAACTGTTTTTT. The genes are TRBV18 and TRBJ1-4; 7 nucleotides agree with TRBD1. This CDR3 has 14 residues. Germline V CDR1 and CDR2: KGHSH, LQKENI. The V segment lost 4 bases and the J segment 8 bases; nucleotides outside the gene matches: 7.

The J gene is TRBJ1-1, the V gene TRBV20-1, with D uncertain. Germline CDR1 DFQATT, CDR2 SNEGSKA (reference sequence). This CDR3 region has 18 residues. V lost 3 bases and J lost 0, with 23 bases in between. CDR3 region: CSARRRSFGVELNTEAFF. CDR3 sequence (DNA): TGCAGTGCTAGGCGTCGGAGCTTCGGGGTAGAATTGAACACTGAAGCTTTCTTT.

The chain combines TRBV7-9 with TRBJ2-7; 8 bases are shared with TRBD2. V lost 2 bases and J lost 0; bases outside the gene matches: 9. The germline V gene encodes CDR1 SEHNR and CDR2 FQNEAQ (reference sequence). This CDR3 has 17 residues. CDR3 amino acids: CASSLLPVAGLSYEQYF. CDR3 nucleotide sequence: TGTGCCAGCAGCTTACTTCCCGTAGCGGGGCTCTCCTACGAGCAGTACTTC. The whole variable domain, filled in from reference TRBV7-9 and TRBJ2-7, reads DTGVSQNPRHKITKRGQNVTFRCDPISEHNRLYWYRQTLGQGPEFLTYFQNEAQLEKSRLLSDRFSAERPKGSFSTLEIQRTEQGDSAMYLCASSLLPVAGLSYEQYFGPGTRLTVT.

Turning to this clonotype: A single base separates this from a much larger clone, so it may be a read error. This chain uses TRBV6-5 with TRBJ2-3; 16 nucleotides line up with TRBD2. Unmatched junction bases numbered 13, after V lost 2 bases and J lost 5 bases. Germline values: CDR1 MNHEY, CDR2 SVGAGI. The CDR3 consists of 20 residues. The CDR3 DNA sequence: TGTGCCAGCAGTTACAACTCACCGGGACTAGCGGGAGGGAGGAAAGATACGCAGTATTTT. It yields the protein CASSYNSPGLAGGRKDTQYF.

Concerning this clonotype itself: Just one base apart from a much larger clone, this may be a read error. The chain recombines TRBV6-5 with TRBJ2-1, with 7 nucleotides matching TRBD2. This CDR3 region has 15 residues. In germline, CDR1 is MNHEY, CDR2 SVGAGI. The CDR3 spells CVSSFLAESYNEQFF. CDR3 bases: TGTGTCAGCAGTTTTCTAGCGGAGTCCTACAATGAGCAGTTCTTC.

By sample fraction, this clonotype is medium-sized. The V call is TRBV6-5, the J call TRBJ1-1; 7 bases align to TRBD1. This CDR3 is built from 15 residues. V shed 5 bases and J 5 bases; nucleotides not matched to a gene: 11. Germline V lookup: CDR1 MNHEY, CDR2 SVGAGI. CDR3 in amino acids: CASSELGQGGTEAFF. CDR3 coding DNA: TGTGCCAGCAGTGAACTCGGCCAGGGGGGAACTGAAGCTTTCTTT.

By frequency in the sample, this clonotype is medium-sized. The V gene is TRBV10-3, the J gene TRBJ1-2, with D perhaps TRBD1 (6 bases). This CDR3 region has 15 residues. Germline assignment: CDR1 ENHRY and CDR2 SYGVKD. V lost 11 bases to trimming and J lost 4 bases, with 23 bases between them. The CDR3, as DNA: TGTGCCGCGCAGGGCGCCGGGGGGACATTCTATGGCTACACCTTC. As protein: CAAQGAGGTFYGYTF.

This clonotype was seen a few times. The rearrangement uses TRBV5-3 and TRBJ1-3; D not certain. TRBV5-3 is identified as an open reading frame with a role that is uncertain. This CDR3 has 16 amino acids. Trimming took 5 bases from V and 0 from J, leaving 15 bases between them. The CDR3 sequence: CARRRFGRPSGNTIYF. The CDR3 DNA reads TGTGCCAGAAGAAGGTTTGGCCGACCCTCTGGAAACACCATATATTTT.

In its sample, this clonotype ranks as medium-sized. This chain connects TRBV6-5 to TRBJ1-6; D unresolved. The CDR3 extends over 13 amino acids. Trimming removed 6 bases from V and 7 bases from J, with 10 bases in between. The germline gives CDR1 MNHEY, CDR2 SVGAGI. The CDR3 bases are TGTGCCAGCAGCAACTATGAAAATTCACCCCTCCACTTT. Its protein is CASSNYENSPLHF.

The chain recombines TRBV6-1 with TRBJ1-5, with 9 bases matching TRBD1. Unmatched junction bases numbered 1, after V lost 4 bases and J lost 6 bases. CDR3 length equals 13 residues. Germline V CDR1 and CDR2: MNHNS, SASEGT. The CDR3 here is CASSGQGGQPQHF. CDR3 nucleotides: TGTGCCAGCAGTGGACAGGGGGGTCAGCCCCAGCATTTT.

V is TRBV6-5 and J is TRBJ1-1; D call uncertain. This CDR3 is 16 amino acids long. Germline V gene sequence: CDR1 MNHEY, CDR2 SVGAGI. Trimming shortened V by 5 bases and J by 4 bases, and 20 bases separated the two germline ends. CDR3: CASSLGAGGLGTEAFF. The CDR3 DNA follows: TGTGCCAGCAGTCTCGGAGCAGGAGGATTGGGCACTGAAGCTTTCTTT.

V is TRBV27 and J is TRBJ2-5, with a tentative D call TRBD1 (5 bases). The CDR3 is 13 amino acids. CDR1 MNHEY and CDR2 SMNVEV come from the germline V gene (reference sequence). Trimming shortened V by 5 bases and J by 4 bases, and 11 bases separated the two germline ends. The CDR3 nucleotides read TGTGCCAGCAGTCGGACACTTCGAGAGACCCAGTACTTC. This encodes CASSRTLRETQYF.

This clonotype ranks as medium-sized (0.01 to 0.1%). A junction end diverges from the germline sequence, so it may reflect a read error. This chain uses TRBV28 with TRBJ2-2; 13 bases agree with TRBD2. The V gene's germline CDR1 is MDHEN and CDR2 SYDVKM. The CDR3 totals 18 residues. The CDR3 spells CASSLWTSGSPQAGELFF. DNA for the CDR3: TGTGCCAGCAGTCTATGGACTAGCGGGAGCCCCCAGGCCGGGGAGCTGTTTTTT. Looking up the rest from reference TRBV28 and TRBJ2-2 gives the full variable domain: DVKVTQSSRYLVKRTGEKVFLECVQDMDHENMFWYRQDPGLGLRLIYFSYDVKMKEKGDIPEGYSVSREKKERFSLILESASTNQTSMYLCASSLWTSGSPQAGELFFGEGSRLTVL.

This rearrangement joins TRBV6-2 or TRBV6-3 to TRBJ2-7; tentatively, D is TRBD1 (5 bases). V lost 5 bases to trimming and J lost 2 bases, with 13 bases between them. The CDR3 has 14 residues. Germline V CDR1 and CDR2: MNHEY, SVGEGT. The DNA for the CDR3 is TGTGCCAGCAGTAAACAGGAAGGCCCCTACGAGCAGTACTTC. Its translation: CASSKQEGPYEQYF.